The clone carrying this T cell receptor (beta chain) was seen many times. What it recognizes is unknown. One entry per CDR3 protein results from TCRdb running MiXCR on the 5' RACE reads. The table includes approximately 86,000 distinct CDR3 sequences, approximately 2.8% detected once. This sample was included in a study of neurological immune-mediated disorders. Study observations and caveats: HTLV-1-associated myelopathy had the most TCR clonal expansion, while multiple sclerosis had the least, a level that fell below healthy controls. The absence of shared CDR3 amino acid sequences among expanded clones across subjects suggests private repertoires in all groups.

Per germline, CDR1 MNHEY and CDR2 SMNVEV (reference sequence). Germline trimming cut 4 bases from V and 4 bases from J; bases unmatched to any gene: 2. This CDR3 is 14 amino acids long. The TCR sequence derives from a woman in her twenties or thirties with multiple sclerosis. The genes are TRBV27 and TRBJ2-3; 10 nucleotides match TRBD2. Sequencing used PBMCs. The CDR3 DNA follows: TGTGCCAGCAGTTCTAGCGGGGGCGCAGATACGCAGTATTTT. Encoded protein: CASSSSGGADTQYF.